This T cell receptor (beta chain) is drawn from a study of T cell responses to AZD1222 COVID-19 vaccine. Study-wide background: Some second doses came at about 4 weeks and others at about 12 weeks; these were pooled. Regarding the study as a whole: Seropositivity was recorded at baseline in only a handful of AZD1222 recipients. White British people made up most donors, females outnumbered males, and clonal diversity was possibly underestimated.

The V gene's germline CDR1 is LNHDA and CDR2 SQIVND (reference sequence). This CDR3 contains 14 residues. V lost 6 bases to trimming and J lost 4 bases; unmatched junction nucleotides: 6. Details on this clone: The antigen is not known.

Measured with immunoSEQ multiplex PCR; TCRdb has only the in-frame clones, and not every one. The table has roughly 110,000 clones, approximately 87% seen once. The source of this sequence is an adult in good health. This material consisted of peripheral blood, taken on day 0 of AZD1222 vaccination. The chain couples TRBV19 to TRBJ1-2; 9 nucleotides line up with TRBD1. CDR3 nucleotide sequence: TGTGCCAGTAGGGGACAGGGTTTAGGCTATGGCTACACCTTC. Translated, it gives CASRGQGLGYGYTF.